This T cell receptor beta chain was retrieved from a study of T cell clonality in common variable immunodeficiency. This clone was found many times. The CDR3 is cut off 3 residues early in the read; its end comes from the germline J gene. The assay was immunoSEQ multiplex PCR, and TCRdb's table has in-frame clones only and misses some. The sample contains approximately 57,000 clones, none of them singletons. The V and J ends lost 3 bases and 4 bases, in that order; junction bases with no gene match: 13. The CDR3 runs to 18 residues. Germline V CDR1 and CDR2: DFQATT, SNEGSKA (reference sequence). The TCR sequence derives from a person aged 18-69 years in good health. This chain connects TRBV20-1 to TRBJ2-1; the match to TRBD2 covers 12 bases. The specimen was peripheral blood mononuclear cells. CDR3 protein: CSARPLAGGPSGYNEQFF. The sequenced CDR3 bases are TGCAGTGCTAGGCCCCTAGCGGGAGGGCCCTCGGGTTACAATGAG.